What follows are 20 T cell receptor beta chains derived from one specimen sequenced in a study of T-cell memory formation after mild COVID-19. MiXCR was run by TCRdb on the 5' RACE reads, yielding one entry per CDR3 protein. This repertoire shows 300,000 to 400,000 distinct CDR3 sequences, about 21% found once; its top ten account for approximately 13%. Source material: PBMCs or a T cell subset sorted from them (not recorded which). The receptors were sampled from an adult woman who had mild COVID-19 (a few samples of this study predate the infection). Cell type and time point are not known.

The chain couples TRBV28 to TRBJ2-5; 11 nucleotides align to TRBD1. Germline trimming cut 2 bases from V and 3 bases from J; bases unmatched to any gene: 5. Germline-derived CDR1 and CDR2 are MDHEN and SYDVKM. CDR3 length equals 16 residues. CDR3 sequence (DNA): TGTGCCAGCAGTTTACTCGGACAGGGGGCGGAAGAGACCCAGTACTTC. Translated: CASSLLGQGAEETQYF.

This clonotype has more than one count but fewer than ten. This chain joins TRBV9 and TRBJ2-1, with TRBD2 matching 12 bases. From germline, CDR1 is SGDLS and CDR2 YYNGEE. V was pared by 0 bases and J by 7 bases, with 5 bases of the junction left unmatched. The CDR3 length is 16 residues. The CDR3: CASSVEILAGGNEQFF. The CDR3 DNA sequence: TGTGCCAGCAGCGTAGAGATACTAGCGGGAGGAAATGAGCAGTTCTTC.

This clonotype was seen a handful of times. The rearrangement uses TRBV5-6 and TRBJ2-1; possible D gene TRBD1, 5 bases. Looked up from germline, CDR1 is SGHDT and CDR2 is YYEEEE. Between the trimmed V and J ends, which lost 0 bases and 7 bases, there was a span of 14 bases. The CDR3 length is 15 residues. CDR3 amino acids: CASSLEGYSRNEQFF. CDR3 DNA: TGTGCCAGCAGCTTGGAGGGGTATTCTCGTAATGAGCAGTTCTTC.

The rearrangement joins TRBV7-3 to TRBJ2-2; D is undetermined. The CDR3 has 14 residues. Germline CDR1 SGHTA, CDR2 FQGTGA. The germline V and J ends were trimmed by 6 bases and 6 bases, with 14 bases remaining between them. CDR3 nucleotide sequence: TGTGCCAGCAGAAAGCTGCCTGAATCCGGGGAGCTGTTTTTT. As protein: CASRKLPESGELFF.

This clonotype was detected only a few times. The chain employs TRBV9 and TRBJ2-1, with 12 bases identical to TRBD2. The germline gives CDR1 SGDLS, CDR2 YYNGEE. The CDR3 extends over 20 amino acids. J gave up 7 bases and V 0 bases, and 17 bases lay outside the gene matches. The CDR3 region has the DNA TGTGCCAGCAGCGTAGGTCTAGCGGGAGGGTCCAGCACTCGGGGGAATGAGCAGTTCTTC. It specifies CASSVGLAGGSSTRGNEQFF.

This clonotype is a singleton in its sample. The rearrangement uses TRBV4-1 and TRBJ1-5; D gene ambiguous. Germline V gives CDR1 MGHRA, CDR2 YSYEKL. Trimming left V 3 bases short and J 3 bases short, with 15 bases between. The CDR3 runs to 16 residues. The DNA for the CDR3 is TGCGCCAGCAGCCAGGAGTTAACGGTCTTCAATCAGCCCCAGCATTTT. Residues: CASSQELTVFNQPQHF.

The table lists this clonotype with a few counts. The chain joins TRBV6-1 to TRBJ1-1; D is undetermined. V was clipped by 5 bases and J by 0 bases, with 13 bases between them. The CDR3 loop spans 15 amino acids. In germline, CDR1 is MNHNS, CDR2 SASEGT. DNA of the CDR3: TGTGCCAGCAGTCCACACACGGCCCTGAACACTGAAGCTTTCTTT. This sequence encodes CASSPHTALNTEAFF.

The chain employs TRBV15 and TRBJ2-7; the match to TRBD2 covers 14 bases. Germline CDR1 and CDR2: LNHNV and YYDKDF (reference sequence). The CDR3 sequence is 18 residues long. V was clipped by 0 bases and J by 1 base; unmatched bases: 5. CDR3 region: CATSRDVRLAGGSYEQYF. CDR3 coding DNA: TGTGCCACCAGCAGAGATGTGAGACTAGCGGGAGGGTCCTACGAGCAGTACTTC.

This clonotype came up a few times. In nucleotides, the CDR3 is TGTGCCAGCAGCCCTGGGACAGGCCTCCAAGAGACCCAGTACTTC. This translates into CASSPGTGLQETQYF. J is TRBJ2-5 and V is TRBV7-9, with TRBD1 identical over 8 bases. V was clipped by 5 bases and J by 1 base; unmatched bases: 6. CDR3 size: 15 residues. Germline assignment: CDR1 SEHNR and CDR2 FQNEAQ (reference sequence).

In its sample, this clonotype was seen many times. The J gene is TRBJ2-1, the V gene TRBV2, with a weak D call TRBD2 (6 bases). Germline CDR1 and CDR2: SNHLY and FYNNEI. This CDR3 has 14 residues. Trimming cost V 5 bases and J 6 bases, with 14 bases left between them. The CDR3 nucleotides read TGTGCCAGCAGTTCGGGGTACGGGGGCAATGAGCAGTTCTTC. Protein: CASSSGYGGNEQFF.

This clonotype was picked up a small number of times. The gene calls are TRBV5-1 and TRBJ2-3; a weak D match, TRBD1 (5 bases). Germline CDR1 SGHRS, CDR2 YFSETQ. The ends were cut back, 0 bases at V and 2 bases at J, with 7 bases in the middle. The CDR3 consists of 14 residues. Here the CDR3 DNA reads TGCGCCAGCAGCTTGGACAGGTTCACAGATACGCAGTATTTT. This gives the protein CASSLDRFTDTQYF.

This sequence joins TRBV18 and TRBJ2-1; D may be TRBD1 (5 bases). Germline V gives CDR1 KGHSH, CDR2 LQKENI. V lost 3 bases to trimming and J lost 1 base, with 10 bases between them. The CDR3 is 15 residues long. The CDR3 loop is CASSPIQVSYNEQFF. The CDR3 nucleotides are TGTGCCAGCTCACCTATACAGGTATCCTACAATGAGCAGTTCTTC.

This clonotype turned up a few times. The chain employs TRBV3-1 and TRBJ2-2, with TRBD1 matching 8 bases. V shed 8 bases and J 5 bases; nucleotides not matched to a gene: 1. The germline V gene has CDR1 LGHDT and CDR2 YNNKEL (reference sequence). The CDR3 has 12 amino acids. The CDR3 is CASDRGTGELFF. The CDR3 DNA sequence: TGTGCCAGCGACAGGGGAACCGGGGAGCTGTTTTTT.

This clonotype was seen at least ten times. V and J are TRBV2 and TRBJ2-3; 8 positions agree with TRBD2. CDR1 and CDR2 from the germline V gene are SNHLY and FYNNEI. The V segment lost 7 bases and the J segment 2 bases; nucleotides outside the gene matches: 5. The CDR3 runs 14 residues. The CDR3 DNA reads as TGTGCCAGCAATCAACTAGCGGACACAGATACGCAGTATTTT. It is translated as CASNQLADTDTQYF.

The chain uses TRBV7-6 and TRBJ2-7; 8 positions agree with TRBD2. CDR1 is SGHVS and CDR2 is FNYEAQ in the germline V gene. The CDR3 contains 14 residues. Trimming at V came to 6 bases and at J to 2 bases, leaving 6 bases not matched to a gene. Here the CDR3 reads CASSQRGTTYEQYF. For the CDR3, the DNA is TGTGCCAGCAGTCAGCGGGGGACAACCTACGAGCAGTACTTC.

The chain uses TRBV21-1 and TRBJ2-7; TRBD1 is taken as the D call from the table, unchecked against the DNA. TRBV21-1 is annotated as a pseudogene. The CDR3 spans 13 residues. The CDR3 DNA reads TGTGCCAGCTACAGGGACGGTATGAGCGAGCAGTACTTC. Translating gives CASYRDGMSEQYF.

This clonotype was seen only a few times. The V call is TRBV7-2, the J call TRBJ1-1; 11 nucleotides agree with TRBD1. Per germline, CDR1 SGHTA and CDR2 FQGNSA. Trimming removed 5 bases from V and 8 bases from J; junction bases left unmatched: 4. This CDR3 is built from 13 residues. Here the CDR3 reads CASSPRTGGEAFF. CDR3 nucleotides: TGTGCCAGCAGCCCGCGGACAGGGGGCGAAGCTTTCTTT.

This clonotype occurred a few times. The CDR3 region is CSARRDEAEAFF. The CDR3 coding sequence is TGCAGTGCTAGACGAGATGAAGCTGAAGCTTTCTTT. The chain links TRBV20-1 to TRBJ1-1; D unresolved. With 2 bases removed from V and 6 bases from J, the gap between germline ends came to 10 bases. The CDR3 runs to 12 residues. Germline V gives CDR1 DFQATT, CDR2 SNEGSKA (reference sequence).

The gene calls are TRBV24-1 and TRBJ2-1, with 8 bases lining up with TRBD1. The CDR3 covers 13 residues. Germline V gene sequence: CDR1 KGHDR, CDR2 SFDVKD. J was trimmed by 8 bases and V by 7 bases; bases with no gene match: 6. The CDR3 sequence is CATRAGQGYEQFF. CDR3 coding DNA: TGTGCCACCAGGGCCGGACAGGGCTATGAGCAGTTCTTC.

This chain joins TRBV20-1 and TRBJ1-1; D unclear. Germline CDR1 is DFQATT and CDR2 is SNEGSKA (reference sequence). The germline V and J ends were trimmed by 8 bases and 6 bases, with 13 bases remaining between them. CDR3 size: 11 residues. As DNA, the CDR3 is TGCAGTACCTTATGGGCTCCTGAAGCTTTCTTT. Its translation is CSTLWAPEAFF.